This TCR beta chain is from a study of post-analysis software for immune sequencing data. Whole-study context: In terms of disease course, relapsing-remitting, secondary progressive and progressive-relapsing multiple sclerosis were included. Overall study findings and caveats: Four or five TRBV segments occurring more often in patients than controls included TRBV5-6, TRBV5-1 and TRBV20-1.

Of note for this clonotype: Its antigen is currently unknown.

Included in the TCR beta cDNA libraries were unique molecular identifiers. Once about 0.95 to 10 million T cells were used, about 510,000 cDNA molecules resulted. TCRdb passed the PCR reads through MiXCR, listing each CDR3 protein once. The table records roughly 200,000 distinct CDR3 sequences, approximately 28% of them present only once. Germline CDR1 reads SGHRS; CDR2 reads YFSETQ. Trimming left V 1 base short and J 6 bases short, with 14 bases between. The CDR3 covers 15 residues. Material for sequencing was blood. The chain joins TRBV5-1 to TRBJ1-5; possible D gene TRBD1, 6 bases. This TCR was recovered from a girl aged 2-17 years with multiple sclerosis. The CDR3 region is CASSLNGGAGQPQHF. CDR3 bases: TGCGCCAGCAGCTTGAATGGGGGCGCGGGTCAGCCCCAGCATTTT.